This T cell receptor (beta chain) was recovered during a study of cytomegalovirus exposure and HLA in healthy donors (dated by TCRdb to the late 2010s). About the study as a whole: A later analysis indicated that the 100 to 150 validation repertoires were generated on the platform also employed for the 720 or so repertoires of the first cohort. The study was designed to test whether signatures of past pathogen exposure could be identified by cataloging public T cell receptors. Along with the approximately 600-subject first cohort, a separate validation cohort of more than 90 different subjects was used. To predict cytomegalovirus infection status, the study brought together high-throughput TCR immunosequencing, statistical association of individual TCRs with disease status, and machine learning. General study outcomes and caveats: Most TCR sequences were seen in very few donors, while some public TCRs were found in many individuals. The study gave a list of around 170 TCR beta chains associated with cytomegalovirus. According to the authors, the approach could potentially be generalized to other disease states and immunological phenotypes. A later analysis found that TCRs clustered in the first cohort also tended to co-occur in the roughly 110 validation repertoires, with roughly 95% of cluster scores above 0. The classifier was reported to diagnose cytomegalovirus status with high specificity and sensitivity in both the original cohort and the validation cohort. All 120 or so repertoires were used to score co-occurrence in the validation cohort in a later analysis, because that analysis had no HLA typing for the cohort. In vitro tests confirmed that a few of the cytomegalovirus-associated TCR beta chains recognize cytomegalovirus antigens.

Separate from the roughly 700-subject first cohort, the validation cohort of more than 90 subjects was the group to which the donors belonged. With respect to this clone: Its cognate antigen has yet to be identified. One base away there is no much larger clone; base qualities are not given.

The CDR1 and CDR2 encoded by the germline V gene (reference sequence) are DFQATT and SNEGSKA. The CDR3, from cysteine to phenylalanine, totals 11 residues. Solely the CDR3 DNA is kept, with 33 bases framed from the first base. Library method: the immunoSEQ multiplex PCR assay. The paper's processing steps were these. A statistical classification framework was built for diagnosing cytomegalovirus status from the catalog of TCR beta chain sequences. Imported from immuneACCESS, the table was reduced by TCRdb to in-frame sequences with V and J called. These copies leave out some clones; in studies compared against another copy, an unresolved V gene accounts for under half, and the cause of the remainder is not known. That table furnishes V, J and clone size, whereas the DNA furnished D and trimming. Present in this sample are 150,000 to 180,000 clones, approximately 86% of which were seen just once. The ten largest clones capture 2.1% of the sample.

The receptor chain draws on TRBV20-1 and TRBJ1-1; TRBD1 is a weak D gene call, 6 bases matching. The source material was PBMCs. The receptor comes from a human donor in good health. The nucleotides are TGCAGCCTTGGACAGTCGCTTGCAGCTTTCTTT. This codes for CSLGQSLAAFF.